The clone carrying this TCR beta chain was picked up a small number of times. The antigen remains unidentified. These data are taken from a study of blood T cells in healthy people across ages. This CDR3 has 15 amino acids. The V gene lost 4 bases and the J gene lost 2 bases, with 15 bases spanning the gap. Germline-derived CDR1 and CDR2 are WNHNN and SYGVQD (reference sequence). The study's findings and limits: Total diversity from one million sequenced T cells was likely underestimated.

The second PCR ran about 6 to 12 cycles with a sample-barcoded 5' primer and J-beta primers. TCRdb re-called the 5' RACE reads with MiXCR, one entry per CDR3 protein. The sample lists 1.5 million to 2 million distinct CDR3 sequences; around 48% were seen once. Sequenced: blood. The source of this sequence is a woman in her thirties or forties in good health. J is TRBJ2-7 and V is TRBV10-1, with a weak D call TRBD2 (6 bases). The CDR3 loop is CASSGGGAGTYEQYF. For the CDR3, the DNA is TGCGCCAGCAGTGGTGGAGGCGCGGGAACCTACGAGCAGTACTTC.